This T cell receptor beta chain was sequenced in a study of shared clonotypes between healthy human individuals. Study background: A couple of women and a few men aged 18 to 49 served as donors. Plates per donor: three CD4 naive, three CD4 memory, two CD8 naive, one CD8 memory.

The study's findings and limits: The sharing of approximately 5.1% of naive CD4 clonotypes was seen across a handful of donors. Generally, estimated richness proved larger in naive subsets than it did in memory subsets.

TCRdb's copy holds only in-frame clones and misses some; the assay was immunoSEQ multiplex PCR. Among about 320,000 clones listed, 87% were seen once. Trimming shortened V by 1 base and J by 0 bases, and 6 bases separated the two germline ends. Germline V CDR1 and CDR2: LGHNA, YSLEER. The CDR3 spans 15 residues. Notes on this clone: Its antigen is currently unknown.

V gene TRBV4-3 combines with J gene TRBJ2-2; no definite D call. The receptor was isolated from a man aged 18 to 30 in good health. The specimen was memory CD8+ T cells sorted from blood. Subset reported: CD45RO+ cells pooled with CCR7-negative TemRA cells. CDR3 protein: CASSQGFSNTGELFF. The DNA of the CDR3 is TGCGCCAGCAGCCAAGGATTCTCGAACACCGGGGAGCTGTTTTTT.